One and the same sample provided the 30 T cell receptor beta chains below, sequenced in a study of blood T cell repertoires in COVID-19. Method: immunoSEQ multiplex PCR; TCRdb's copy keeps in-frame clones and lacks some. The sample consists of about 97,000 clones, approximately 90% of them appearing once. Sequenced: peripheral blood. The source is a woman aged 50 to 60 with COVID-19, enrolled during active disease.

This chain uses TRBV18 with TRBJ2-5; TRBD2 agrees at 13 bases. Germline V CDR1 and CDR2: KGHSH, LQKENI. With V trimmed by 3 bases and J by 9 bases, 13 bases remained unmatched. This CDR3 has 17 residues. The CDR3 DNA is TGTGCCAGCTCACCGACTAGCGGGGGGTCCCTCCAAGAAGCCCAGTACTTC. It translates to CASSPTSGGSLQEAQYF.

The chain combines TRBV7-2 with TRBJ2-1; 12 nucleotides agree with TRBD1. The CDR3 contains 13 residues. Germline loops: CDR1 SGHTA, CDR2 FQGNSA. J was trimmed by 9 bases and V by 7 bases; bases with no gene match: 4. DNA for the CDR3: TGTGCCAGCAAGGGACAGGGGGCGGCTGAGCAGTTCTTC. It is translated as CASKGQGAAEQFF.

This clone was observed a few times. V gene TRBV2 combines with J gene TRBJ1-1; 7 nucleotides align to TRBD1. The length of the CDR3 is 15 residues. Losses at the gene ends were 4 bases for V and 4 bases for J; bases not matched to a gene: 9. Germline loops: CDR1 SNHLY, CDR2 FYNNEI. CDR3 DNA sequence: TGTGCCAGCAGTGCGAGACAGGGAAAGGGCACTGAAGCTTTCTTT. Its translation is CASSARQGKGTEAFF. The whole variable domain, remainder taken from reference TRBV2 and TRBJ1-1, is EPEVTQTPSHQVTQMGQEVILRCVPISNHLYFYWYRQILGQKVEFLVSFYNNEISEKSEIFDDQFSVERPDGSNFTLKIRSTKLEDSAMYFCASSARQGKGTEAFFGQGTRLTVV.

The rearrangement links TRBV18 to TRBJ2-7; possibly TRBD1 for D (6 bases). The CDR3 length is 15 residues. Germline assignment: CDR1 KGHSH and CDR2 LQKENI. V gave up 3 bases and J gave up 1 base, with 13 bases separating them. The CDR3 spells CASSPRRTESYEQYF. CDR3 nucleotide sequence: TGTGCCAGCTCACCCCGCCGGACAGAGTCCTACGAGCAGTACTTC.

The rearrangement links TRBV5-1 to TRBJ1-2; D unclear. This CDR3 is 15 amino acids long. Trimming pared 2 bases from V and 4 bases from J, leaving 15 bases between. From germline, CDR1 is SGHRS and CDR2 YFSETQ. DNA of the CDR3: TGCGCCAGCAGCTTTGAGGCCCAGGAGGGCTATGGCTACACCTTC. Residues: CASSFEAQEGYGYTF.

The chain uses TRBV5-1 and TRBJ2-5; D may be TRBD1 (5 bases). The V gene lost 5 bases and the J gene lost 2 bases, with 7 bases spanning the gap. Germline V CDR1 and CDR2: SGHRS, YFSETQ. The CDR3 spans 12 residues. In DNA form, the CDR3 reads TGCGCCAGCAGGCGACAGCAAGAGACCCAGTACTTC. Translation: CASRRQQETQYF.

The gene calls are TRBV7-2 and TRBJ2-5, with 7 bases that match TRBD1. V was pared by 1 base and J by 5 bases, with 4 bases of the junction left unmatched. This CDR3 has 14 residues. In germline, CDR1 is SGHTA, CDR2 FQGNSA. The CDR3, as DNA: TGTGCCAGCAGCTTAGAAGGGGGCCGGGAGACCCAGTACTTC. Translation: CASSLEGGRETQYF.

This chain uses TRBV3-1 (or the pseudogene TRBV3-2) with TRBJ2-3; maybe TRBD2 (6 bases). There are 15 residues in the CDR3. The germline CDR1 and CDR2 sequences are LGHDT and YNNKEL (reference sequence). V lost 2 bases and J 1 base, leaving 10 bases between the germline ends. The CDR3: CASSQRDSRTDTQYF. CDR3 sequence (DNA): TGTGCCAGCAGCCAACGGGACTCCCGCACAGATACGCAGTATTTT.

The genes are TRBV5-4 and TRBJ2-7; 8 bases align to TRBD1. Germline V gives CDR1 SGHNT, CDR2 YYREEE (reference sequence). With V trimmed by 4 bases and J by 3 bases, 3 bases remained unmatched. The CDR3 loop spans 13 amino acids. CDR3: CASSLTGVYEQYF. The CDR3 region has the DNA TGTGCCAGCAGCCTGACAGGGGTCTACGAGCAGTACTTC.

The V gene is TRBV2, the J gene TRBJ2-2, with 7 positions matching TRBD2. Unmatched junction bases numbered 2, after V lost 7 bases and J lost 6 bases. The CDR3 is 12 amino acids. Germline V CDR1 and CDR2: SNHLY, FYNNEI. CDR3 sequence: CASTRGAGELFF. The CDR3 DNA reads as TGTGCCAGCACCCGGGGGGCCGGGGAGCTGTTTTTT.

The J gene is TRBJ2-5, the V gene TRBV7-7, with a weak D call TRBD2 (7 bases). The CDR3 runs to 16 residues. In germline, CDR1 is SSHAT, CDR2 FNYEAQ (reference sequence). V was trimmed by 1 base and J by 4 bases, leaving 16 bases between them. CDR3 nucleotides: TGTGCCAGCAGCTTAGAGTCGGGCGGGGGCGGAGAGACCCAGTACTTC. Protein product: CASSLESGGGGETQYF. The complete variable domain, with remaining parts taken from reference TRBV7-7 and TRBJ2-5, reads GAGVSQSPRYKVTKRGQDVTLRCDPISSHATLYWYQQALGQGPEFLTYFNYEAQPDKSGLPSDRFSAERPEGSISTLTIQRTEQRDSAMYRCASSLESGGGGETQYFGPGTRLLVL.

The CDR3 protein is CASSYGGAQETQYF. CDR3 in DNA: TGTGCCAGCAGCTACGGCGGGGCCCAAGAGACCCAGTACTTC. The gene calls are TRBV11-1 and TRBJ2-5, with TRBD2 as a possible D gene (6 bases). The CDR3 is made up of 14 amino acids. Trimming cost V 4 bases and J 1 base, with 10 bases left between them. Germline CDR1 reads SGHAT; CDR2 reads FQDESV (reference sequence).

The chain joins TRBV5-5 to TRBJ2-2; 7 bases are a match to TRBD1. This CDR3 is built from 17 residues. With V trimmed by 0 bases and J by 3 bases, 8 bases remained unmatched. Germline V lookup: CDR1 SGHKS, CDR2 YYEKEE (reference sequence). The CDR3 here is CASSLDLDRAYTGELFF. The CDR3 nucleotides are TGTGCCAGCAGCTTGGACCTCGACAGGGCGTACACCGGGGAGCTGTTTTTT.

CDR3 bases: TGTGCCAGCAGCAGTACAGGGGTTAGCTATGGCTACACCTTC. Translation gives CASSSTGVSYGYTF. V is TRBV5-6 and J is TRBJ1-2; 7 bases map to TRBD1. Per the germline V gene, CDR1 is SGHDT and CDR2 is YYEEEE. The V gene end was trimmed by 4 bases and the J gene end by 4 bases; junction bases not matched to a gene: 7. The CDR3 has 14 residues.

The chain employs TRBV18 and TRBJ1-6; D is unresolved. V shed 0 bases and J shed 7 bases, with 10 bases lying between them. Germline values: CDR1 KGHSH, CDR2 LQKENI. CDR3 length equals 15 residues. Here the CDR3 DNA reads TGTGCCAGCTCACCACCGACGGGAGGAAATTCACCCCTCCACTTT. Translation gives CASSPPTGGNSPLHF. The entire variable domain, with the rest obtained from reference TRBV18 and TRBJ1-6, is as follows: NAGVMQNPRHLVRRRGQEARLRCSPMKGHSHVYWYRQLPEEGLKFMVYLQKENIIDESGMPKERFSAEFPKEGPSILRIQQVVRGDSAAYFCASSPPTGGNSPLHFGNGTRLTVT.

The chain combines TRBV15 with TRBJ2-3, with TRBD2 as a possible D gene (7 bases). Germline V gene sequence: CDR1 LNHNV, CDR2 YYDKDF (reference sequence). This CDR3 spans 15 amino acids. V was shortened by 1 base and J by 4 bases, with 12 bases between the two germline ends. The CDR3 spells CATSRGGGGSDTQYF. The DNA of the CDR3 is TGTGCCACCAGCAGAGGAGGCGGGGGCTCAGATACGCAGTATTTT.

Only a few counts were recorded for this clone. J is TRBJ1-4 and V is TRBV10-2, with D tentatively TRBD1 (6 bases). CDR1 is WSHSY, CDR2 SAAADI, per germline. This CDR3 comprises 13 residues. Trimming removed 7 bases at V and 5 bases at J, with 11 bases between. For the CDR3, the DNA is TGCGCCAGCAAAGACAGGCCGAATGAAAAACTGTTTTTT. Its translation is CASKDRPNEKLFF.

The genes are TRBV30 and TRBJ1-3; D is undetermined. CDR3 length equals 15 residues. V lost 1 base and J lost 0, with 10 bases in between. Germline CDR1 and CDR2: GTSNPN and SVGIG (reference sequence). The CDR3 sequence: CAWSEQLASGNTIYF. The DNA of the CDR3 is TGTGCCTGGAGTGAGCAGTTAGCCTCTGGAAACACCATATATTTT.

This chain uses TRBV27 with TRBJ1-2; D not certain. V lost 8 bases to trimming and J lost 6 bases, with 19 bases between them. The CDR3 length is 14 residues. Germline CDR1 MNHEY, CDR2 SMNVEV (reference sequence). CDR3 nucleotides: TGTGCCAGCGGATCCCCCGCGGGGTCCGATGGCTACACCTTC. Translation gives CASGSPAGSDGYTF.

J is TRBJ2-1 and V is TRBV7-2; 9 bases map to TRBD1. The CDR3 length is 14 residues. V was pared by 6 bases and J by 6 bases, with 6 bases of the junction left unmatched. The germline CDR1 and CDR2 sequences are SGHTA and FQGNSA. This chain's CDR3 is CASRQDRGGNEQFF. The CDR3 DNA reads as TGTGCCAGCAGACAAGACAGGGGGGGCAATGAGCAGTTCTTC.

The chain uses TRBV5-1 and TRBJ2-7; 10 nucleotides match TRBD2. The CDR3 totals 16 residues. The J segment lost 4 bases and the V segment lost 4 bases, leaving 11 bases of the junction unmatched. The germline gives CDR1 SGHRS, CDR2 YFSETQ. CDR3 in amino acids: CASSADAGTSVYEQYF. The CDR3 nucleotides are TGCGCCAGCAGCGCGGATGCCGGGACTAGCGTTTACGAGCAGTACTTC.

The CDR3 DNA follows: TGTGCCAGCAGTGAATCGGAGACAGGTCGTTCACCCCTCCACTTT. It yields the protein CASSESETGRSPLHF. The chain employs TRBV6-1 and TRBJ1-6; possible D gene TRBD1, 6 bases. This CDR3 region has 15 residues. Germline lookup yields CDR1 MNHNS and CDR2 SASEGT. V lost 2 bases to trimming and J lost 9 bases, with 14 bases between them.

The chain combines TRBV20-1 with TRBJ2-5; possible D gene TRBD1, 5 bases. The CDR3 loop spans 13 amino acids. The germline V gene has CDR1 DFQATT and CDR2 SNEGSKA (reference sequence). Trimming took 3 bases from V and 1 from J, leaving 9 bases between them. The CDR3 reads CSASRGSQETQYF. The CDR3 bases are TGCAGTGCTAGTAGGGGAAGCCAAGAGACCCAGTACTTC.

This clone has only one observation. The rearrangement joins TRBV2 to TRBJ1-3; 7 positions match TRBD1. CDR3 length: 15 amino acids. The V and J ends lost 7 bases and 0 bases, in that order; junction bases with no gene match: 6. The germline gives CDR1 SNHLY, CDR2 FYNNEI. The CDR3 reads CASTRTGDSGNTIYF. For the CDR3, the DNA is TGTGCCAGCACCAGGACAGGTGACTCTGGAAACACCATATATTTT.

CDR3 bases: TGTGCCAGCAGCTTGGACGGCGGGACTAGCTCCTACAATGAGCAGTTCTTC. Translated, it gives CASSLDGGTSSYNEQFF. The chain is built from TRBV5-6 and TRBJ2-1; the match to TRBD2 covers 8 bases. The junction had 5 bases not matched to a gene; V was cut back by 0 bases and J by 0 bases. This CDR3 has 17 residues. The germline CDR1 and CDR2 sequences are SGHDT and YYEEEE. The full variable domain, completed using reference TRBV5-6 and TRBJ2-1, is DAGVTQSPTHLIKTRGQQVTLRCSPKSGHDTVSWYQQALGQGPQFIFQYYEEEERQRGNFPDRFSGHQFPNYSSELNVNALLLGDSALYLCASSLDGGTSSYNEQFFGPGTRLTVL.

The chain employs TRBV9 and TRBJ2-3; tentatively, D is TRBD2 (7 bases). V was pared by 5 bases and J by 6 bases, with 19 bases between. Germline V gene lookup returns CDR1 SGDLS and CDR2 YYNGEE. The CDR3 loop spans 15 amino acids. CDR3 bases: TGTGCCAGCAGTCCCGAGGGGGGGCCGGGGGATACGCAGTATTTT. Its protein product is CASSPEGGPGDTQYF.

V is TRBV11-3 and J is TRBJ2-1, with D possibly TRBD2 on 6 matching bases. V was shortened by 6 bases and J by 8 bases, with 17 bases between the two germline ends. Germline lookup yields CDR1 SGHNT and CDR2 YENEEA. There are 14 residues in the CDR3. CDR3 protein: CASSSMTSLHEQFF. Here the CDR3 DNA reads TGTGCCAGCAGTTCCATGACTAGTTTGCATGAGCAGTTCTTC.

The chain joins TRBV7-7 to TRBJ2-5, with D perhaps TRBD1 (6 bases). This CDR3 has 15 amino acids. Germline CDR1 SSHAT, CDR2 FNYEAQ (reference sequence). Trimming removed 0 bases at V and 5 bases at J, with 13 bases between. CDR3 sequence (DNA): TGTGCCAGCAGCTTAGCGGCAAGGGGGTGGGAGACCCAGTACTTC. This codes for CASSLAARGWETQYF.

The V call is TRBV5-6, the J call TRBJ2-1; tentative D call: TRBD1 (6 bases). Germline CDR1 is SGHDT and CDR2 is YYEEEE. The germline V and J ends were trimmed by 1 base and 5 bases, with 7 bases remaining between them. The CDR3 totals 13 residues. The CDR3 DNA is TGTGCCAGCAGCTTGAGGACAGACAATGAGCAGTTCTTC. Translating it yields CASSLRTDNEQFF.

The V and J genes are TRBV2 and TRBJ2-2, with TRBD2 identical over 8 bases. Germline-derived CDR1 and CDR2 are SNHLY and FYNNEI. The CDR3 has 16 amino acids. V was clipped by 7 bases and J by 1 base; unmatched bases: 8. This CDR3 reads CASTRGGIGNTGELFF. CDR3 DNA sequence: TGTGCCAGCACCCGGGGGGGAATAGGGAACACCGGGGAGCTGTTTTTT.